This TCR beta chain is from a study of T cell responses to AZD1222 COVID-19 vaccine. Notes on this clone: What it recognizes is unknown.

Samples with a second dose at about 4 or about 12 weeks were pooled together. Some clones are missing from TCRdb's copy, which holds only in-frame ones; the method was immunoSEQ multiplex PCR. The sample has 150,000 to 250,000 clones, roughly 92% seen once. J lost 2 bases, V lost 5 bases, and 10 bases had no gene match. Germline V lookup: CDR1 WNHNN, CDR2 SYGVQD (reference sequence). This CDR3 has 16 amino acids. General observations from the study: Only after the peak T cell response were repertoires sampled.

The sample was peripheral blood, taken 28 days after the second AZD1222 dose. The sequence came from an adult who received the AZD1222 COVID-19 vaccine. The chain links TRBV10-1 to TRBJ1-1; 8 nucleotides agree with TRBD1. Here the CDR3 reads CASSTCRQGLNTEAFF. CDR3 bases: TGCGCCAGCAGTACGTGTCGACAGGGGCTAAACACTGAAGCTTTCTTT.